This TCR beta chain came from a study of cytomegalovirus exposure and HLA in healthy donors. V lost 0 bases and J 3 bases, leaving 5 bases between the germline ends. In germline, CDR1 is LGHNA, CDR2 YSLEER. This CDR3 is 13 amino acids long. The PCR contained 60 Vbeta and 13 Jbeta primers. Assay used: immunoSEQ multiplex PCR; TCRdb lists only in-frame clones, some missing. Found here are more than 85,000 clones, approximately 72% of them singletons; the top ten hold 9.5% to 13%. The gene calls are TRBV4-3 and TRBJ1-1; D is ambiguous. The sequenced material came from PBMCs. The source of this sequence is a man between 25 and 39 years old in good health and CMV-seropositive. CDR3 in DNA: TGCGCCAGCAGCCAAGAGGCCCACACTGAAGCTTTCTTT. Protein sequence: CASSQEAHTEAFF.